The 22 T cell receptor beta chains listed next were all sequenced from one sample in a study of cytomegalovirus exposure and HLA in healthy donors. This PCR relied on a set of 60 Vbeta primers and 13 Jbeta primers. Only in-frame clones appear in the TCRdb table, and some are missing; sequencing was by immunoSEQ multiplex PCR. The data contain 45,000 to 65,000 clones, roughly four fifths of them singletons. Sequenced sample: PBMCs. Source of these receptors: a man aged 30-40 years in good health and CMV-seronegative.

This clone was seen only a few times. V gene TRBV2 combines with J gene TRBJ2-7; possibly TRBD1 for D (6 bases). The CDR3 length is 18 residues. Per the germline V gene, CDR1 is SNHLY and CDR2 is FYNNEI. V was cut by 2 bases and J by 0 bases, with 20 bases left in between. CDR3 bases: TGTGCCAGCAGTGAATACAGGGACCCGAAACTAAGCTCCTACGAGCAGTACTTC. Translated, it gives CASSEYRDPKLSSYEQYF.

This chain joins TRBV4-2 and TRBJ2-1, with D possibly being TRBD2 (5 bases). V gave up 0 bases and J gave up 2 bases, with 11 bases separating them. Germline assignment: CDR1 LGHNA and CDR2 YNFKEQ. This CDR3 contains 16 residues. CDR3 protein: CASSQDSSDPYNEQFF. CDR3 nucleotide sequence: TGTGCCAGCAGCCAAGATAGTAGCGACCCCTACAATGAGCAGTTCTTC.

This clone appeared a few times. One end of the junction fails to match germline, which may point to a read error. This chain uses TRBV27 with TRBJ2-1, with 12 bases matching TRBD2. Germline CDR1 MNHEY, CDR2 SMNVEV (reference sequence). CDR3 length equals 14 residues. The CDR3 here is CASSLSWTSGNGVF. The CDR3 region has the DNA TGTGCCAGCAGTTTATCGTGGACTAGCGGGAATGGGGTCTTC.

The J gene is TRBJ1-2, the V gene TRBV5-1; D is perhaps TRBD1 (6 bases). There are 14 residues in the CDR3. CDR1 and CDR2 (germline): SGHRS, YFSETQ. Trimming took off 0 bases at V and 0 bases at J, with 6 bases between the two ends. The CDR3 reads CASSLGQANYGYTF. For the CDR3, the DNA is TGCGCCAGCAGCTTGGGACAGGCTAACTATGGCTACACCTTC.

The sample holds one count of this clone. This chain uses TRBV13 with TRBJ2-3; tentative D call: TRBD2 (5 bases). Germline V gene sequence: CDR1 PRHDT, CDR2 FYEKMQ (reference sequence). There are 16 residues in the CDR3. V was clipped by 0 bases and J by 3 bases, with 13 bases between them. CDR3 residues: CASSLGRALGTDTQYF. The CDR3 bases are TGTGCCAGCAGCTTAGGGAGGGCCCTTGGAACAGATACGCAGTATTTT.

This chain links TRBV5-6 with TRBJ2-1; 7 bases are shared with TRBD1. Trimming removed 1 base from V and 7 bases from J; junction bases left unmatched: 11. Germline loops: CDR1 SGHDT, CDR2 YYEEEE. This CDR3 spans 16 amino acids. The CDR3 bases are TGTGCCAGCAGCTTGCTAAGGGGGCTAGAAACAAATGAGCAGTTCTTC. This translates into CASSLLRGLETNEQFF.

The chain links TRBV4-1 to TRBJ2-1; D may be TRBD1 (6 bases). Germline lookup yields CDR1 MGHRA and CDR2 YSYEKL. The V end was cut by 0 bases, the J end by 1 base, with 19 bases between. The CDR3 is 19 amino acids. The CDR3 DNA follows: TGCGCCAGCAGCCAAGAAGGAGGCAGGGGTTGGGGATCCTACAATGAGCAGTTCTTC. Protein: CASSQEGGRGWGSYNEQFF.

V is TRBV25-1 and J is TRBJ1-4; 7 bases are a match to TRBD1. CDR3 size: 15 residues. CDR1 and CDR2 (germline): MGHDK, SYGVNS. J lost 3 bases, V lost 6 bases, and 7 bases had no gene match. The CDR3 spells CASRMTGTANEKLFF. The CDR3 DNA reads TGTGCCAGCAGGATGACAGGGACGGCTAATGAAAAACTGTTTTTT. Together with reference TRBV25-1 and TRBJ1-4, the CDR3 gives the full variable domain: EADIYQTPRYLVIGTGKKITLECSQTMGHDKMYWYQQDPGMELHLIHYSYGVNSTEKGDLSSESTVSRIRTEHFPLTLESARPSHTSQYLCASRMTGTANEKLFFGSGTQLSVL.

The chain recombines TRBV15 with TRBJ2-5; TRBD2 matches 7 bases. The CDR3 is 19 amino acids. Trimming cost V 5 bases and J 5 bases; bases outside gene matches: 23. CDR1 and CDR2 (germline): LNHNV, YYDKDF (reference sequence). The CDR3 DNA sequence: TGTGCCACCAGCCGCGATGGGTGGTTAGTACGGCAGGGAGGGGAGACCCAGTACTTC. This gives the protein CATSRDGWLVRQGGETQYF.

The gene calls are TRBV4-1 and TRBJ2-1; the D gene is possibly TRBD1 (6 bases). V gave up 3 bases and J gave up 9 bases, with 12 bases separating them. There are 13 residues in the CDR3. Germline-derived CDR1 and CDR2 are MGHRA and YSYEKL. The CDR3 sequence is CASSQEDRFEQFF. The CDR3 nucleotides read TGCGCCAGCAGCCAGGAAGACAGGTTTGAGCAGTTCTTC.

The gene calls are TRBV7-3 and TRBJ1-1; TRBD1 matches at 7 bases. The V and J ends lost 4 bases and 6 bases, in that order; junction bases with no gene match: 8. The CDR3 has 14 residues. Germline V gene lookup returns CDR1 SGHTA and CDR2 FQGTGA. The CDR3 sequence: CASSSGQPAAEAFF. The CDR3 region has the DNA TGTGCCAGCAGCTCGGGACAGCCAGCGGCTGAAGCTTTCTTT.

This clone was observed a single time. The junction departs from the called germline gene at one end, perhaps through a read error. The V call is TRBV7-7, the J call TRBJ2-1, with 9 bases identical to TRBD2. The germline V gene has CDR1 SSHAT and CDR2 FNYEAQ (reference sequence). This CDR3 is built from 17 residues. The CDR3 is CASSPGLAGPAGVEQFF. The CDR3 DNA sequence: TGTGCTAGCAGCCCCGGCCTAGCGGGACCCGCCGGAGTTGAGCAGTTCTTC.

The rearrangement links TRBV7-9 to TRBJ1-5; TRBD1 matches 9 bases. This CDR3 has 17 amino acids. The V gene's germline CDR1 is SEHNR and CDR2 FQNEAQ (reference sequence). Unmatched junction bases numbered 13, after V lost 5 bases and J lost 5 bases. The CDR3 DNA reads as TGTGCCAGCAGCGTCACCCGGGGACAGGGAAGGGATCAGCCCCAGCATTTT. Translating it yields CASSVTRGQGRDQPQHF.

The CDR3 is CASRPTAGGSGNTIYF. CDR3 DNA sequence: TGTGCCAGTAGGCCAACGGCAGGAGGCTCTGGAAACACCATATATTTT. The rearrangement joins TRBV19 to TRBJ1-3; unclear D gene. Per germline, CDR1 LNHDA and CDR2 SQIVND (reference sequence). Trimming cost V 6 bases and J 0 bases, with 15 bases left between them. The CDR3 is 16 amino acids.

The chain recombines TRBV6-1 with TRBJ2-7; TRBD1 is a possible D gene (5 bases). The V end lost 8 bases, the J end lost 0 bases, and 14 bases lay between the germline ends. The CDR3 has 14 residues. Per the germline V gene, CDR1 is MNHNS and CDR2 is SASEGT. The CDR3 bases are TGTGCCAGCTTCGTCGCAGGGCGCTCCTACGAGCAGTACTTC. This gives the protein CASFVAGRSYEQYF.

The chain is built from TRBV10-2 and TRBJ2-2; the D gene is possibly TRBD1 (6 bases). This CDR3 contains 13 residues. The germline V and J ends were trimmed by 3 bases and 7 bases, with 9 bases remaining between them. Germline V gene sequence: CDR1 WSHSY, CDR2 SAAADI. In DNA form, the CDR3 reads TGCGCCAGCAGTGAACAGGGTGGCGGGGAGCTGTTTTTT. It codes for CASSEQGGGELFF.

This chain uses TRBV5-6 with TRBJ2-7; possibly TRBD2 for D (6 bases). This CDR3 has 14 residues. CDR1 and CDR2 from the germline V gene are SGHDT and YYEEEE. The V end was cut by 6 bases, the J end by 3 bases, with 16 bases between. DNA of the CDR3: TGTGCCAGCATCAAACCGGGGGATGGCTACGAGCAGTACTTC. It is translated as CASIKPGDGYEQYF.

This clone was seen more than once but under ten times. The chain combines TRBV5-6 with TRBJ1-2; tentatively, D is TRBD1 (5 bases). There are 13 residues in the CDR3. Trimming took 6 bases from V and 2 from J, leaving 11 bases between them. Germline V CDR1 and CDR2: SGHDT, YYEEEE. CDR3 residues: CASTPGGNYGYTF. DNA of the CDR3: TGTGCCAGCACCCCGGGGGGGAACTATGGCTACACCTTC.

The gene calls are TRBV7-2 and TRBJ2-5; 7 nucleotides line up with TRBD2. CDR1 is SGHTA and CDR2 is FQGNSA in the germline V gene. V was clipped by 5 bases and J by 5 bases; unmatched bases: 14. The CDR3 runs 16 residues. The DNA for the CDR3 is TGTGCCAGCAGCCCCCAGACGCCTCTCGGGGGGGAGACCCAGTACTTC. Its protein is CASSPQTPLGGETQYF.

The rearrangement uses TRBV5-1 and TRBJ1-2; D unclear. The CDR3 is 13 residues long. The V end was cut by 0 bases, the J end by 6 bases, with 9 bases between. CDR1 is SGHRS and CDR2 is YFSETQ in the germline V gene. The CDR3 DNA reads TGCGCCAGCAGCTTGGTAGGGAGGGATGGCTACACCTTC. Encoded protein: CASSLVGRDGYTF.

This chain uses TRBV28 with TRBJ2-7; 7 nucleotides match TRBD1. This CDR3 comprises 14 residues. V shed 6 bases, J shed 3 bases, and the junction held 8 bases outside the gene matches. Germline CDR1 MDHEN, CDR2 SYDVKM. The chain's CDR3 is CASRGDRVNYEQYF. In DNA, the CDR3 is TGTGCCAGCAGGGGTGACAGGGTAAACTACGAGCAGTACTTC.

This chain uses TRBV2 with TRBJ2-5; D might be TRBD1 (6 bases). V was pared by 5 bases and J by 0 bases, with 13 bases between. This CDR3 is 15 amino acids long. Looked up from germline, CDR1 is SNHLY and CDR2 is FYNNEI. The chain's CDR3 is CASSSDREYQETQYF. Written as DNA, the CDR3 is TGTGCCAGCAGTTCGGACAGAGAGTACCAAGAGACCCAGTACTTC.